This T cell receptor beta chain stems from a study of identifying expanded T cells in peripheral blood. The study's findings and limits: Across healthy donors, higher total template counts meant significantly greater roughly two-week count variance. About 1.2 clones differed between technical replicates, versus around 15 and 18 over time.

Looked up from germline, CDR1 is SGHDT and CDR2 is YYEEEE. This CDR3 contains 14 residues. V lost 4 bases to trimming and J lost 4 bases; unmatched junction nucleotides: 7. Collection occurred without any documented infections or immune events in donors. Sequencing was performed with immunoSEQ multiplex PCR; in TCRdb, only in-frame clones are kept and a portion is missing. The profile shows tens of thousands of clones, approximately 91% of them singletons. For this clone: The antigen is undetermined.

Sequencing was performed on blood. The V gene is TRBV5-6, the J gene TRBJ1-2; 7 bases map to TRBD1. This TCR was recovered from a person aged 18 to 75 in good health. The CDR3 sequence: CASSTGQATYGYTF. In DNA, the CDR3 is TGTGCCAGCAGCACCGGACAGGCTACCTATGGCTACACCTTC.